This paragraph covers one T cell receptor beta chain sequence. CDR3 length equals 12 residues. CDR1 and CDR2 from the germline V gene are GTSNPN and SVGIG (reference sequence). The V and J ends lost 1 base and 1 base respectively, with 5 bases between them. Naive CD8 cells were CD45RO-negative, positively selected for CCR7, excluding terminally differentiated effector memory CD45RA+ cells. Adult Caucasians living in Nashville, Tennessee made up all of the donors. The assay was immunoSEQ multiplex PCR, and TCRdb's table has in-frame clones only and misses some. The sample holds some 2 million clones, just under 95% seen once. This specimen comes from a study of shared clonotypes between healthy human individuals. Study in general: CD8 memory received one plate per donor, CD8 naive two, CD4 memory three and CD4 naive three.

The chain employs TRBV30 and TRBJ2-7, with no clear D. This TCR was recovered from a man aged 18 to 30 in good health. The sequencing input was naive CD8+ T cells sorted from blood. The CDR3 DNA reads TGTGCCTGGAGTGAACCTTCCTACGAGCAGTACTTC. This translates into CAWSEPSYEQYF.